This TCR beta chain was captured in a study of T cell responses to AZD1222 COVID-19 vaccine. From germline, CDR1 is SGHAT and CDR2 FQNNGV. CDR3 size: 14 residues. V lost 4 bases, J lost 4 bases, and 11 bases lay in between. A remark on this clone: Its cognate antigen is unknown.

Whole-study findings and limits: Spike-specific TCRs gained breadth and depth after people received two AZD1222 doses. Close to half of spike-specific TCRs reportedly recognize unmutated variant regions.

Assay: immunoSEQ multiplex PCR; the TCRdb copy retains only in-frame clones and omits some. The sample yields tens of thousands of clones, about 83% seen once. The sample in question was peripheral blood, obtained 28 days after the second dose of the MenACWY control vaccine. V usage is TRBV11-2 and J usage is TRBJ1-3; D ambiguous. The TCR comes from an adult who received the MenACWY meningococcal vaccine as a control. CDR3 coding DNA: TGTGCCAGCAGCTCAAAACTGGCAGGAAACACCATATATTTT. Translated: CASSSKLAGNTIYF.